The TCR beta chain under discussion was sequenced for a study of T cells in Graves' hyperthyroidism and ophthalmopathy. This clonotype was observed many times. Germline CDR1 and CDR2: ENHRY and SYGVKD. Trimming took 2 bases from V and 6 from J; bases not matched to a gene: 6. CDR3 length equals 14 residues. Amplification yielded TCR beta CDR3 regions, with RNA transcripts as the source. HTBI primers were the set used in a first-round RT-PCR of the TCR CDR3. TCRdb reprocessed the multiplex PCR reads with MiXCR, giving one entry per CDR3 protein. The table records under 450,000 distinct CDR3 sequences, roughly 14% of them present only once.

J is TRBJ1-2 and V is TRBV10-3; 7 nucleotides match TRBD1. The sample consisted of blood. This receptor was obtained from a woman younger than 30 with Graves' hyperthyroidism. CDR3 protein: CAISEPDRANGYTF. For the CDR3, the DNA is TGTGCCATCAGTGAGCCCGACAGGGCGAATGGCTACACCTTC.